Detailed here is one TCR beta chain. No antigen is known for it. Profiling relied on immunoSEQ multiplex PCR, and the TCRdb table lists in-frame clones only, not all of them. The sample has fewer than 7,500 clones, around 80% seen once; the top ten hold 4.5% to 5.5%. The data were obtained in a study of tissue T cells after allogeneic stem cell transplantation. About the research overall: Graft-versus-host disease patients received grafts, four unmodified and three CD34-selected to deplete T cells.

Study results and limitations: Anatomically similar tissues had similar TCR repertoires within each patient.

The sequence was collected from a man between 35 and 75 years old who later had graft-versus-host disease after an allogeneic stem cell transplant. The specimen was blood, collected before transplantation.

CDR3 residues: CASSLGGGADTGELFF. The CDR3 nucleotides are TGTGCCAGCAGCTTAGGAGGGGGCGCGGACACCGGGGAGCTGTTTTTT. The chain links TRBV7-9 to TRBJ2-2, with 7 nucleotides matching TRBD1. Germline-derived CDR1 and CDR2 are SEHNR and FQNEAQ (reference sequence). CDR3 length: 16 amino acids. V lost 1 base to trimming and J lost 3 bases; unmatched junction nucleotides: 5.